This TCR beta chain was identified in a study of T cell responses to AZD1222 COVID-19 vaccine. General study results and limits: Among the donors, most were white British and more were female, and clonal diversity was possibly underestimated. Targets within unmutated variant regions were reportedly found for nearly half of spike-specific TCRs. At study baseline, merely six AZD1222 recipients were seropositive.

Turning to this clone: Its antigen is currently unknown.

The data were produced by immunoSEQ multiplex PCR, yet TCRdb's version contains in-frame clones alone and is incomplete. In the table there are around 130,000 clones, around 84% of which are singletons. This CDR3 region has 16 residues. Germline V lookup: CDR1 SEHNR, CDR2 FQNEAQ (reference sequence). V shed 2 bases and J shed 3 bases, with 15 bases lying between them. The J gene is TRBJ2-3, the V gene TRBV7-9; D is ambiguous. This specimen consisted of peripheral blood, obtained on day 0 of AZD1222 vaccination. This receptor was taken from an adult in good health. CDR3 DNA sequence: TGTGCCAGCAGCTTACGTACCCTCGATAGAACAGATACGCAGTATTTT. This sequence encodes CASSLRTLDRTDTQYF.